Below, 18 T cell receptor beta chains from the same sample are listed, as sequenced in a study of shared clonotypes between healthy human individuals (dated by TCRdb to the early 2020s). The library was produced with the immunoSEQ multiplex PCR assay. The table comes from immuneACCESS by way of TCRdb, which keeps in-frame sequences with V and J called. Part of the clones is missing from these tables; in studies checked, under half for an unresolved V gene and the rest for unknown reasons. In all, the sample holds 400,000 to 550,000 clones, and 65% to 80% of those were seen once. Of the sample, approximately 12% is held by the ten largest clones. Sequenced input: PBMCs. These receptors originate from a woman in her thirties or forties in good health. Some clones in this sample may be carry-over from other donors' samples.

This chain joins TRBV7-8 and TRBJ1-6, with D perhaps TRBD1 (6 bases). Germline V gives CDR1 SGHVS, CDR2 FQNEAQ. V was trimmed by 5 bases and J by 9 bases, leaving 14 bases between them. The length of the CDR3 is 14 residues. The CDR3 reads CASSTGHRPSPLHF. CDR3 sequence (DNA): TGTGCCAGCAGCACGGGACATCGTCCTTCACCCCTCCACTTT.

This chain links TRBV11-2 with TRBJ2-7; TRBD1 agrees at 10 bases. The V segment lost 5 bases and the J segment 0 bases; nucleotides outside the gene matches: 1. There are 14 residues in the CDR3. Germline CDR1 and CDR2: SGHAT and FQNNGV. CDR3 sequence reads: CASSGTGVSYEQYF. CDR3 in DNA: TGTGCCAGCAGCGGGACAGGGGTCTCCTACGAGCAGTACTTC. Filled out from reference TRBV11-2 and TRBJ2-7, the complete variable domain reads EAGVAQSPRYKIIEKRQSVAFWCNPISGHATLYWYQQILGQGPKLLIQFQNNGVVDDSQLPKDRFSAERLKGVDSTLKIQPAKLEDSAVYLCASSGTGVSYEQYFGPGTRLTVT.

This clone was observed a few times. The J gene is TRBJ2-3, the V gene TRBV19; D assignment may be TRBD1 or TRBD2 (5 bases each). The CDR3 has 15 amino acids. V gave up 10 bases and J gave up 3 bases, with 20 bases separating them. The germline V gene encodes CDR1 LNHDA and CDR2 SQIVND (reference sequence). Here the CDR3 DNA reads TGTGCCACTACGGGGACCCGAGGCCTAACAGATACGCAGTATTTT. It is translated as CATTGTRGLTDTQYF.

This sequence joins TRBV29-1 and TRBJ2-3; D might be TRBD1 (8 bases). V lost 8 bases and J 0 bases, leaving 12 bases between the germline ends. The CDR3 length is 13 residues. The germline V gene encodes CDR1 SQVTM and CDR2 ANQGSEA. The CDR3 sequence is CSTGGGSTDTQYF. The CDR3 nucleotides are TGCAGCACAGGGGGGGGCAGCACAGATACGCAGTATTTT.

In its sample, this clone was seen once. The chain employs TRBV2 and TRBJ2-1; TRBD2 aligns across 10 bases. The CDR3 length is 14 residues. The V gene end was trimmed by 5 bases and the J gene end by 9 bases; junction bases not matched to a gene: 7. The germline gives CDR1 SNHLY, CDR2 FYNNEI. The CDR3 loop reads CASSSGRASREQFF. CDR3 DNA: TGTGCCAGCAGTAGCGGGAGGGCCAGTCGTGAGCAGTTCTTC.

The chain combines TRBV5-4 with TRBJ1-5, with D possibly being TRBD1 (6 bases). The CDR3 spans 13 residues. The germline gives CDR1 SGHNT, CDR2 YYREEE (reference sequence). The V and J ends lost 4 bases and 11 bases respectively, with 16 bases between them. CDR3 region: CASSQEGDWTQHF. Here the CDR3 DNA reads TGTGCCAGCAGCCAAGAGGGGGATTGGACCCAGCATTTT. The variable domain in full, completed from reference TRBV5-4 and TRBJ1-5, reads ETGVTQSPTHLIKTRGQQVTLRCSSQSGHNTVSWYQQALGQGPQFIFQYYREEENGRGNFPPRFSGLQFPNYSSELNVNALELDDSALYLCASSQEGDWTQHFGDGTRLSIL.

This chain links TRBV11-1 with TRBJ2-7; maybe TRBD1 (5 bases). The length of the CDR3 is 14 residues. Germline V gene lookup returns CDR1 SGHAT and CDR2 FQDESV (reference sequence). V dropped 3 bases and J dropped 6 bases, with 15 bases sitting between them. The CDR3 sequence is CASSLGQWKGEQYF. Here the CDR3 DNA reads TGTGCCAGCAGCTTGGGGCAATGGAAGGGCGAGCAGTACTTC.

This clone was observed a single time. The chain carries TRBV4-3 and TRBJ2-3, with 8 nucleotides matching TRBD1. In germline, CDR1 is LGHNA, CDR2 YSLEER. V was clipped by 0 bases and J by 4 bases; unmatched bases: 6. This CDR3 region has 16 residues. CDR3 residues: CASSQDARGLADTQYF. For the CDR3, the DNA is TGCGCCAGCAGCCAAGATGCCAGGGGGCTTGCAGATACGCAGTATTTT.

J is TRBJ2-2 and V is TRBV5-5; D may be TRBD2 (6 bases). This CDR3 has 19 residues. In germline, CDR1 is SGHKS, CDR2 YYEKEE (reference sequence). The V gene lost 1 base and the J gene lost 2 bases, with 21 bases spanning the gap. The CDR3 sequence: CASSLYEASAVINTGELFF. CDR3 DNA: TGTGCCAGCAGCTTGTATGAGGCTAGCGCCGTGATAAACACCGGGGAGCTGTTTTTT.

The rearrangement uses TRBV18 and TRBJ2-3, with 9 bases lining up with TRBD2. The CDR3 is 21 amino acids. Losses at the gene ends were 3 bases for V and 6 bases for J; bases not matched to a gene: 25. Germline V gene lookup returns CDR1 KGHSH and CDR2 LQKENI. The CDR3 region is CASSPRPHSGSLNFGGDTQYF. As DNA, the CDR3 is TGTGCCAGCTCACCGCGGCCGCATAGCGGGAGTCTTAATTTCGGGGGCGATACGCAGTATTTT.

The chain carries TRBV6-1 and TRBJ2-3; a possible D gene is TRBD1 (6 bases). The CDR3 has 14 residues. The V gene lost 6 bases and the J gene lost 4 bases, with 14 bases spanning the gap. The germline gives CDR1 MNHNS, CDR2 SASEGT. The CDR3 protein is CASRDSPGADTQYF. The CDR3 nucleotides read TGTGCCAGCAGGGACTCTCCAGGGGCAGATACGCAGTATTTT.

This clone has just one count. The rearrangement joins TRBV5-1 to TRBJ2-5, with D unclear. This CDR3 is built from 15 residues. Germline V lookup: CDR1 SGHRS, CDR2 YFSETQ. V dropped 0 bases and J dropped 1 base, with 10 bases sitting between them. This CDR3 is CASSLGLQFQETQYF. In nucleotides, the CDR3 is TGCGCCAGCAGCTTGGGTTTGCAGTTCCAAGAGACCCAGTACTTC.

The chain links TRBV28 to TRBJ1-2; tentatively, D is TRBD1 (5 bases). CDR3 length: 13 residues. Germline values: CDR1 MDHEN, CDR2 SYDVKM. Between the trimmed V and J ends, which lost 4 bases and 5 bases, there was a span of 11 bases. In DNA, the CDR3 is TGTGCCAGCAGTTCCAGGGTAGGTTATGGCTACACCTTC. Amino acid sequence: CASSSRVGYGYTF.

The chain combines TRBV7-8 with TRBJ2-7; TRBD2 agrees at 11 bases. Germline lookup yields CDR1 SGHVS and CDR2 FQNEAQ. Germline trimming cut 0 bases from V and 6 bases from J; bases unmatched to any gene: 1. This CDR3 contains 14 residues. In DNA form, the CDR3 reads TGTGCCAGCAGCTTAGCTAGCGGGAGGGCCGAGCAGTACTTC. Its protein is CASSLASGRAEQYF.

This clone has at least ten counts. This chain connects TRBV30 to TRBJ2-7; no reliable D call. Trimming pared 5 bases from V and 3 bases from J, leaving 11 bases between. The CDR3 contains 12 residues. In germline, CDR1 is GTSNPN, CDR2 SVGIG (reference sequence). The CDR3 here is CAWGRHLYEQYF. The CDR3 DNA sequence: TGTGCCTGGGGTCGACACCTCTACGAGCAGTACTTC.

The chain's CDR3 is CASSDRGRVGYTF. For the CDR3, the DNA is TGTGCCAGCAGTGACAGGGGGCGCGTTGGCTACACCTTC. The gene calls are TRBV2 and TRBJ1-2, with 8 bases matching TRBD1. The germline V gene encodes CDR1 SNHLY and CDR2 FYNNEI. The CDR3 covers 13 residues. V shed 3 bases and J 7 bases; nucleotides not matched to a gene: 4.

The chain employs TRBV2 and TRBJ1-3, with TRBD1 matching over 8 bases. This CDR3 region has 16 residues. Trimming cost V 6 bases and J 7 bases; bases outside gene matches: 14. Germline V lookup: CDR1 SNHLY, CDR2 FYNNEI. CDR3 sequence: CASRSFWTGRRNTIYF. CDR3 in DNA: TGTGCCAGCAGAAGCTTTTGGACAGGGAGACGGAACACCATATATTTT.

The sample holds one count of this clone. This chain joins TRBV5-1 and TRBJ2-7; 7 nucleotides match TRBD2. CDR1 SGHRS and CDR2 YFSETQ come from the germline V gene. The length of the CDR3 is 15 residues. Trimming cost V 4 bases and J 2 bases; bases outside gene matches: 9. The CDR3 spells CASSLLSGHTYEQYF. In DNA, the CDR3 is TGCGCCAGCAGCCTCCTTAGCGGGCACACCTACGAGCAGTACTTC.